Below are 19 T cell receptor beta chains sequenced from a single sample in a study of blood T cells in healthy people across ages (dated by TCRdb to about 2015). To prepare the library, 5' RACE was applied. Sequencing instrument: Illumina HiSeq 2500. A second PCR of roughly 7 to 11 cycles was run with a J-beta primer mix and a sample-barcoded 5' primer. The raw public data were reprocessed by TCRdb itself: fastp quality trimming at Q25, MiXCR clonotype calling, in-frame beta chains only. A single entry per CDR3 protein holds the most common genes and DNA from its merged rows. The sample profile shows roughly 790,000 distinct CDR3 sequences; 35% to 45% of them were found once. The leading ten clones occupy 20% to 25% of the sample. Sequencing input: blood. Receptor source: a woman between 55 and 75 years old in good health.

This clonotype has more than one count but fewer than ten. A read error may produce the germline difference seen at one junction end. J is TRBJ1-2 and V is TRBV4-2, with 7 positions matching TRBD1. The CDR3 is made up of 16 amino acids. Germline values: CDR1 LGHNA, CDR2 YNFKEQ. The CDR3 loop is CAGSQERDRANYGYTF. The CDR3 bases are TGTGCCGGCAGCCAAGAAAGGGACAGAGCTAACTATGGCTACACCTTC.

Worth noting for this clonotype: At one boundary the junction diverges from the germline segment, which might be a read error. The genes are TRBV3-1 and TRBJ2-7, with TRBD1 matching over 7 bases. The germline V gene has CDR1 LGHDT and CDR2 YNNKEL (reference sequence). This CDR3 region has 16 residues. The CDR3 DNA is TGTGCCGGCAGTCAACAACGGACAGGCCCCCACTACAAGCAGTACTTC. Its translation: CAGSQQRTGPHYKQYF.

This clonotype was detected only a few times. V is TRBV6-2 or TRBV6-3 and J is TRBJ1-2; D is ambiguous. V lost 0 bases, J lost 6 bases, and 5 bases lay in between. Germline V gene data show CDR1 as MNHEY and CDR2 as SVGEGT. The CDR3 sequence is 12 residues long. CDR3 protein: CASSYSRDGYTF. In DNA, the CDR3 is TGTGCCAGCAGTTACTCGAGGGATGGCTACACCTTC.

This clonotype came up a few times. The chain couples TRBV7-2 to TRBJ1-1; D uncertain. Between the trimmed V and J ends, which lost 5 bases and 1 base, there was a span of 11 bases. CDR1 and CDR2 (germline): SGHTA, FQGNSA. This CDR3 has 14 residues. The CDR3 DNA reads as TGTGCCAGCAGCCCAGGCGTACAGAACACTGAAGCTTTCTTT. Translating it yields CASSPGVQNTEAFF.

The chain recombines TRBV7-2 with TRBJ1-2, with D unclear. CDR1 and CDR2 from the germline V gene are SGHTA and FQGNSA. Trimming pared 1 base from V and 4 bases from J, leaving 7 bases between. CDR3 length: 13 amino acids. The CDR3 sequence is CASSLVGSYGYTF. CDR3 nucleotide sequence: TGTGCCAGCAGCTTAGTTGGGAGCTATGGCTACACCTTC.

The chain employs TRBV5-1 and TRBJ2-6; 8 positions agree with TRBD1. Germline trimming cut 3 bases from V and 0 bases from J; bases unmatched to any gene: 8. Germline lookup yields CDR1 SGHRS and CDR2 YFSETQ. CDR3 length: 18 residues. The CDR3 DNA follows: TGCGCCAGCAGCTCACGACAGGGGACGGCCTCTGGGGCCAACGTCCTGACTTTC. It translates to CASSSRQGTASGANVLTF.

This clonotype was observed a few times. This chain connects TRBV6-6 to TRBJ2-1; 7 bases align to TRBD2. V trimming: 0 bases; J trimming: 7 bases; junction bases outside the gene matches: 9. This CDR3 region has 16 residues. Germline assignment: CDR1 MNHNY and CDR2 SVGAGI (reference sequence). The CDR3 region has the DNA TGTGCCAGCAGTTACTCGGCGGGAGTCTCCTGGAATGAGCAGTTCTTC. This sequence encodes CASSYSAGVSWNEQFF.

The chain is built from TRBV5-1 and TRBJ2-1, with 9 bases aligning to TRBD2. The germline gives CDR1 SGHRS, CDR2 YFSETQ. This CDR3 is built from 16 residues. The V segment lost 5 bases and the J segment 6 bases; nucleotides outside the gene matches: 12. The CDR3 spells CASRLAGAYLSNEQFF. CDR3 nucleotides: TGCGCCAGCAGATTAGCGGGGGCCTACTTATCCAATGAGCAGTTCTTC.

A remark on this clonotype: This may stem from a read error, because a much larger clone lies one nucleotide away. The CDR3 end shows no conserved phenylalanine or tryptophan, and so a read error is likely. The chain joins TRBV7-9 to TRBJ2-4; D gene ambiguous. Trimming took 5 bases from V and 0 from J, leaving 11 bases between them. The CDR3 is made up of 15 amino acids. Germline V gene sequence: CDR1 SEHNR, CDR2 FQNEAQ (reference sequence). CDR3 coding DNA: TGTGCCAGCAGCCCCACCGGGCTAGCCAAAAACATTCAGTACATC. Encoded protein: CASSPTGLAKNIQYI.

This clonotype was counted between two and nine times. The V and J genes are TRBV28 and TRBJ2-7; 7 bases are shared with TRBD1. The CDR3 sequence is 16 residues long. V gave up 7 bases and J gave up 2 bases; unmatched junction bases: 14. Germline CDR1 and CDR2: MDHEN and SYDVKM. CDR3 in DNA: TGTGCCAGCATCTCGAGGCTGGGACAGAAACCCTACGAGCAGTACTTC. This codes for CASISRLGQKPYEQYF.

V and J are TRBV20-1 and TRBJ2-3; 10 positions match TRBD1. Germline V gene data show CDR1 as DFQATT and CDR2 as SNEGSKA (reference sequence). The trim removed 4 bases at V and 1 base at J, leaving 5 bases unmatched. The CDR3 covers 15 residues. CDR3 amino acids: CSAIWTGGGTDTQYF. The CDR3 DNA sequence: TGCAGTGCTATTTGGACAGGGGGGGGCACAGATACGCAGTATTTT.

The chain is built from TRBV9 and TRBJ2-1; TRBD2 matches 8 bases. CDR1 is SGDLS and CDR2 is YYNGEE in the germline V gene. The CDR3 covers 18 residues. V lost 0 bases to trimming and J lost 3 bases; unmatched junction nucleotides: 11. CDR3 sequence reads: CASSVVRSGSPFYNEQFF. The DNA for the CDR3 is TGTGCCAGCAGCGTAGTACGCAGCGGGAGTCCATTCTACAATGAGCAGTTCTTC.

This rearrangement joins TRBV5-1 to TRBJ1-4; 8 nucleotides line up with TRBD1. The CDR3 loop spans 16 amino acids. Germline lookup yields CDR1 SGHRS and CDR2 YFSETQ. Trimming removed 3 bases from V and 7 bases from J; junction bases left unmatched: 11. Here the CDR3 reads CASSWGTGGVSEKLFF. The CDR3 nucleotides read TGCGCCAGCAGCTGGGGTACAGGGGGAGTAAGTGAAAAACTGTTTTTT.

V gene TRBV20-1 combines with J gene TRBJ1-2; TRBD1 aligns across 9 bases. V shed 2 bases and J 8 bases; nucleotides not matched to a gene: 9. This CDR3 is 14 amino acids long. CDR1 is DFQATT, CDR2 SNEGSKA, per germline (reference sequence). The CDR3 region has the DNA TGCAGTGCTAGAATGGGACAGGGCGCTTGGGGCTACACCTTC. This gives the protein CSARMGQGAWGYTF.

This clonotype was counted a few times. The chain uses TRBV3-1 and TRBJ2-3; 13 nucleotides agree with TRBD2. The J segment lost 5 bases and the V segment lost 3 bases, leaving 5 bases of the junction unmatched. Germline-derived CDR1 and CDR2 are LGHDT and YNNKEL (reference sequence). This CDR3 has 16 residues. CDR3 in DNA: TGTGCCAGCAGCCAGACTAGCGGGGGGCGGTTAGATACGCAGTATTTT. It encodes CASSQTSGGRLDTQYF.

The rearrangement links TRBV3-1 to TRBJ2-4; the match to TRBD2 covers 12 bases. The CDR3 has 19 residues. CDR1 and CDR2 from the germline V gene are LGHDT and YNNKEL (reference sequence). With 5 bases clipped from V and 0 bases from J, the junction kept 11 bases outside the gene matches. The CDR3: CASSSRTSGTGLAKNIQYF. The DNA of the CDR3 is TGTGCCAGCAGCTCCCGGACTAGCGGGACAGGCTTAGCCAAAAACATTCAGTACTTC.

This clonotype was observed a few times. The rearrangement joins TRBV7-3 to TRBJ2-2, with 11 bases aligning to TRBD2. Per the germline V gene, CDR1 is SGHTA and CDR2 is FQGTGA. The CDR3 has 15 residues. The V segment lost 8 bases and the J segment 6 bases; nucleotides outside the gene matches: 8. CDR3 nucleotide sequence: TGTGCCAGCGGAATTAGCGGGGGGGCCTCCGGGGAGCTGTTTTTT. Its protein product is CASGISGGASGELFF.

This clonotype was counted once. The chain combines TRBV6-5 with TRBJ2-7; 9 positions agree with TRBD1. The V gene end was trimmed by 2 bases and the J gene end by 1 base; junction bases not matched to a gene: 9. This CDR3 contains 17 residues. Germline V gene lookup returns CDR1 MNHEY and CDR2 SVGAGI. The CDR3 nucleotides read TGTGCCAGCAGTTACCGGGACAGGGTCATAGGGTCCTACGAGCAGTACTTC. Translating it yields CASSYRDRVIGSYEQYF.

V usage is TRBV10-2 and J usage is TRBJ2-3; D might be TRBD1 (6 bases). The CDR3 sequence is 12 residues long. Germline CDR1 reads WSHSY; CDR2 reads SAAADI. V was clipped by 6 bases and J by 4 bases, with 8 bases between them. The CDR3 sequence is CASRGGADTQYF. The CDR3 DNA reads TGCGCCAGCAGAGGGGGTGCAGATACGCAGTATTTT.